This is a list of T cell receptor beta chains from one sample in a study of T-cell memory formation after mild COVID-19. TCRdb reanalysed the 5' RACE reads using MiXCR and keeps one entry per CDR3 protein. The sample carries 250,000 to 350,000 distinct CDR3 sequences, over 11% recorded once. Specimen: PBMCs or a T cell subset sorted from them (not recorded which). All receptors come from a man aged 18 to 30 who had mild COVID-19 (a few samples of this study predate the infection). Cell type and time point are not known. CDR3s leave out the opening cysteine and the closing phenylalanine or tryptophan.

TRBJ1-1 | TRBV5-1 | ASSLAAGDNTEAF
TRBJ1-5 | TRBV7-6 | ASSADRVFQPQH
TRBJ2-3 | TRBV6-1 | ASSASLGGGLDTQY
TRBJ1-1 | TRBV12-3/TRBV12-4 | ASSPGQGHTEAF
TRBJ2-7 | TRBV12-3/TRBV12-4 | ASGRPSSYEQY
TRBJ2-2 | TRBV9 | ASMDSYTGELF
TRBJ1-1 | TRBV5-1 | ASSFADKAF
TRBJ2-2 | TRBV4-1 | ASSHRDRGTNTGELF
TRBJ2-1 | TRBV7-9 | ASSLALPYNEQF
TRBJ2-1 | TRBV18 | ASSPQDSNRGGL
TRBJ2-1 | TRBV9 | ASSVISGGTYNEQF
TRBJ1-6 | TRBV2 | ASSDLGGGGGSPLH
TRBJ2-2 | TRBV9 | ASSGEGVQVNTGELF
TRBJ2-7 | TRBV20-1 | SATPGLAEQY
TRBJ1-2 | TRBV19 | ASRLGQARYGYT
TRBJ1-4 | TRBV6-5 | ASRQGGLTNEKLF